This TCR beta chain was captured in a study of CD8 T cells in Susac syndrome. The RNA, about 0.5 to 1 ug, was put through reverse transcription using random hexamers. Amplification of TCR beta CDR3 was carried out by immunoSEQ multiplex PCR, which covered 54 Vbeta and 13 Jbeta segments. One entry per CDR3 protein, called by TCRdb with MiXCR from the immunoSEQ multiplex PCR reads. The sample includes 300,000 or so distinct CDR3 sequences, 90% to 95% of them seen just once. Sequencing of TCR beta was performed on blood CD8+ and CD4+ T cells. Between the trimmed V and J ends, which lost 4 bases and 1 base, there was a span of 19 bases. Germline CDR1 and CDR2: MNHNS and SASEGT. The CDR3 is 17 amino acids.

The source of this sequence is a human donor with multiple sclerosis. Sequences were obtained from CD4+ T cells from PBMCs. The chain employs TRBV6-1 and TRBJ1-1; D may be TRBD1 (6 bases). The CDR3 here is CASSATGRGMANTEAFF. CDR3 in DNA: TGTGCCAGCAGTGCCACAGGGCGAGGGATGGCGAACACTGAAGCTTTCTTT.